The following is a TCR beta chain sequence with its context. Its specificity is not known. Germline V gene data show CDR1 as SGDLS and CDR2 as YYNGEE. The CDR3 is made up of 16 amino acids. V trimming: 3 bases; J trimming: 2 bases; junction bases outside the gene matches: 3. Clones were sequenced by immunoSEQ multiplex PCR, and TCRdb holds only the in-frame ones, with some missing. The data contain fewer than 70,000 clones, about 89% of them singletons. This entry is derived from a study of OX40 agonist ivuxolimab in advanced cancers. Prior autoimmune disease or systemic immunosuppression barred patients. Notes on the study in general: No determination was made of the antigen specificity of the expanded peripheral T cells. The mean number of expanded clones was higher in CD8+ T cells than in CD4+.

Sample: CD4+ or CD8+ T cells sorted from blood, taken in a trial of the OX40 agonist ivuxolimab. The genes are TRBV9 and TRBJ2-3; 13 bases line up with TRBD2. This clonotype was sampled from an adult with an advanced solid tumor such as melanoma, head and neck, liver or kidney cancer. CDR3 region: CASSAGLAGTTDTQYF. DNA for the CDR3: TGTGCCAGCAGCGCGGGACTAGCGGGAACCACAGATACGCAGTATTTT.